The sequence of this T cell receptor (beta chain) was determined in a study of blood T cell repertoires in COVID-19. Overall study: COVID-19 samples, acute and convalescent, were from the United States, Italy and Spain. PBMCs, B-cell-depleted T cells, or T cells were the source of the cDNA or gDNA that made up the material.

Trimming cost V 2 bases and J 5 bases; bases outside gene matches: 2. Looked up from germline, CDR1 is SGHNT and CDR2 is YYREEE (reference sequence). The CDR3 extends over 14 amino acids. Clones were read by immunoSEQ multiplex PCR, and TCRdb kept only the in-frame ones, dropping some. This table has 210,000 or so clones, about 90% appearing once. Sequences were obtained from peripheral blood. The receptor was derived from a middle-aged man with active or convalescent COVID-19. The chain has TRBV5-4 and TRBJ1-1; 11 bases align to TRBD1. CDR3 protein: CASSFGQGATEAFF. The CDR3 DNA sequence: TGTGCCAGCAGCTTTGGACAGGGGGCTACTGAAGCTTTCTTT.